This note documents a single T cell receptor beta chain sequence. Followed over time, Seattle patients had been enrolled while infection was active. CDR3 length equals 15 residues. V was clipped by 0 bases and J by 3 bases; unmatched bases: 8. Germline lookup yields CDR1 GTSNPN and CDR2 SVGIG (reference sequence). This sample stems from a study of blood T cell repertoires in COVID-19. Study in general: Acute and convalescent COVID-19 samples came from the United States, Italy and Spain. The analysed material was cDNA or gDNA that came from T cells, B-cell-depleted T cells, or PBMCs.

As handled by the study authors: Scientists estimated how many nucleated cells there were by amplifying reference gene primers. Measured with immunoSEQ multiplex PCR; TCRdb has only the in-frame clones, and not every one. The V and J calls and clone size were taken over from that table, and D and trimming were inferred from the DNA. Of fewer than 450,000 clones in the sample, about 91% were seen once. The sequence was obtained from a woman in her forties or fifties with COVID-19, enrolled during active disease. Input material: peripheral blood. This chain joins TRBV30 and TRBJ2-7, with 7 bases fitting TRBD1. CDR3 protein: CAWSVQGSPDYEQYF. DNA for the CDR3: TGTGCCTGGAGTGTACAGGGGAGCCCCGACTACGAGCAGTACTTC.